This TCR beta chain emerged from a study of blood T cells in healthy people across ages (dated by TCRdb to the mid-2010s). For the study in its entirety: In model experiments, template switching captured about one uniquely barcoded TCR beta cDNA molecule for every two T cells. To track age-related changes in TCR beta repertoire diversity, the study relied on deep sequencing normalized with unique cDNA molecular identifiers. Four age groups were formed from the donors: young (average about 17 years), middle-aged (just under 40), aged (around 68) and long-lived (roughly 81). Donors of different ages were randomly distributed across sequencing lanes to avoid experimental bias. The study analyzed two additional independent replicas of 1 million unique cDNA reads from the same blood draw for two donors, one aged 18 to 30 and one aged 80 or older. Here is what the overall study found, with its caveats: Because the CMV infection status of the donors was unknown, age-related changes in expanded clonotypes may potentially have been confounded. Bulk unsorted PBMC profiling prevented conclusive comparison of naive and antigen-experienced compartments. Estimates of total diversity based on one million sequenced T cells were regarded as lower bounds and as underestimates. Observed TCR beta diversity per million T cells fell roughly linearly with age, and a significant reduction was already apparent by age about 36. The long-lived group showed more naive CD4+ T cells, fewer expanded clones and increased TCR diversity than the aged group, suggesting age selection. Observed TCR beta diversity correlated strongly with the percentage of naive T cells measured by flow cytometry.

Donors were 35 to 40 systemically healthy Caucasian individuals from Russia aged roughly 6 to 100 years. Roughly 9.5 milliliters of peripheral blood were drawn from each donor into EDTA-treated Vacutainer tubes. Ficoll-Paque density-gradient centrifugation was used to isolate PBMCs, with at least 6 million per sample. Trizol reagent was used to extract total RNA from the PBMCs, yielding at least 6 micrograms per sample. For every donor, flow cytometry on a PBMC aliquot measured the percentage of naive CD45RAhigh/CD27high T cells. The CDR3 contains 13 residues, cysteine and phenylalanine counted. Solely the CDR3 DNA is kept, with 39 bases framed from the first base. The library came from 5' RACE. The sequencer listed for this sample is Illumina HiSeq 2500. A second PCR of about 7 to 12 cycles was run with a J-beta primer mix and a sample-barcoded 5' primer. A template-switch 5' adaptor carrying 12 random nucleotides introduced a unique molecular identifier onto each TCR beta cDNA molecule. At least 3 million CDR3-containing paired-end reads were obtained from each sample. All of the RNA was converted into first-strand cDNA using the Mint cDNA synthesis kit, with a TRBC-specific oligonucleotide serving as the primer. Following uracil-DNA glycosylase treatment, all cDNA underwent a first 18-cycle PCR with the universal primers M1SS and BC2_uni_R. The paper's processing steps were these. Each sample was normalized by randomly selecting 1 million high-quality reads, each carrying a distinct molecular identifier. Instead of being binned into consensus sequences, reads that shared molecular identifiers were thrown out. MiTCR, run with a Q25 quality threshold and the strictest error-elimination algorithm, handled CDR3 identification, clonotype clustering and error correction. A nonparametric unseen species model with Euler transformation was used to estimate a lower bound on total TCR beta diversity. The public reads were quality trimmed at Q25 with fastp and then assembled into clones with MiXCR by TCRdb, keeping productive beta chains. Rows merge per CDR3 protein into single entries with the most common DNA and genes. The V and J calls, along with clone size, are taken from TCRdb and not from the paper's own processing. Across this sample there are approximately 350,000 distinct CDR3 sequences, with 52% seen only once. The top ten hold under 60% of the sample.

This clonotype was seen a few times. Which antigen it targets is not known. Within one base of it there is no much larger clone, and no base qualities were kept. The sequence was collected from a man aged 60 to 75 in good health. Rearrangement joined TRBV21-1 to TRBJ2-1; whether TRBD2, the table's D call, matches the DNA was not checked. TRBV21-1 is reported as a pseudogene. The sequencing input was blood. This receptor has the CDR3 CATLAGPYNEQFF. In nucleotides, the sequence is TGTGCCACCCTAGCGGGGCCCTACAATGAGCAGTTCTTC.